These 24 T cell receptor beta chains were sequenced from one sample in a study of cytomegalovirus exposure and HLA in healthy donors. The primer mix had 60 Vbeta and 13 Jbeta primers. TCRdb keeps only in-frame clones here, not all; method: immunoSEQ multiplex PCR. The table includes approximately 160,000 clones, 77% detected once. Input material: PBMCs. The receptor set was obtained from a woman aged 30 to 39 in good health and CMV-seronegative.

The chain employs TRBV27 and TRBJ2-1, with D tentatively TRBD2 (5 bases). From germline, CDR1 is MNHEY and CDR2 SMNVEV (reference sequence). V dropped 5 bases and J dropped 4 bases, with 12 bases sitting between them. CDR3 size: 14 residues. CDR3 sequence (DNA): TGTGCCAGCAGTCTAGCAGGACGATACAATGAGCAGTTCTTC. Translation gives CASSLAGRYNEQFF.

The J gene is TRBJ2-7, the V gene TRBV5-1; 7 bases map to TRBD2. The CDR3 contains 13 residues. Germline-derived CDR1 and CDR2 are SGHRS and YFSETQ. Losses at the gene ends were 5 bases for V and 4 bases for J; bases not matched to a gene: 6. The chain's CDR3 is CASSPGGVYEQYF. The CDR3 DNA is TGCGCCAGCAGTCCTGGGGGGGTTTACGAGCAGTACTTC.

This clone has only a few counts. This sequence joins TRBV14 and TRBJ2-1; 10 nucleotides agree with TRBD2. Germline lookup yields CDR1 SGHDN and CDR2 FVKESK. This CDR3 comprises 20 residues. V dropped 0 bases and J dropped 6; count of bases not matched to a gene: 17. This CDR3 reads CASSQDIRTSGRLGGNEQFF. DNA of the CDR3: TGTGCCAGCAGCCAAGATATCCGGACTAGCGGACGGCTGGGAGGCAATGAGCAGTTCTTC.

The chain links TRBV9 to TRBJ1-5; 10 bases fit TRBD1. Germline CDR1 is SGDLS and CDR2 is YYNGEE. The CDR3 loop spans 15 amino acids. The junction had 9 bases not matched to a gene; V was cut back by 4 bases and J by 8 bases. The CDR3 sequence: CASSPLGQGGEPQHF. CDR3 in DNA: TGTGCCAGCAGCCCCCTCGGACAGGGGGGAGAGCCCCAGCATTTT.

The CDR3 region is CASSQGQGINSNQPQHF. DNA for the CDR3: TGCGCCAGCAGCCAAGGACAGGGCATTAATAGCAATCAGCCCCAGCATTTT. The rearrangement uses TRBV4-1 and TRBJ1-5; TRBD1 agrees at 7 bases. CDR3 size: 17 residues. Germline V lookup: CDR1 MGHRA, CDR2 YSYEKL. J gave up 0 bases and V 1 base, and 6 bases lay outside the gene matches.

The chain is built from TRBV11-3 and TRBJ2-3, with 8 bases lining up with TRBD2. CDR3 size: 15 residues. CDR1 and CDR2 from the germline V gene are SGHNT and YENEEA. V dropped 1 base and J dropped 4; count of bases not matched to a gene: 4. In DNA, the CDR3 is TGTGCCAGCAGCTTAGCCGGGGGGGGGTCAGATACGCAGTATTTT. It yields the protein CASSLAGGGSDTQYF.

The chain combines TRBV28 with TRBJ2-3, with D possibly being TRBD1 (5 bases). CDR1 is MDHEN and CDR2 is SYDVKM in the germline V gene. This CDR3 is 15 amino acids long. V lost 2 bases and J lost 8, with 17 bases in between. The CDR3 spells CASSLQVLDTFTQYF. DNA for the CDR3: TGTGCCAGCAGTTTACAGGTCTTGGACACCTTTACGCAGTATTTT.

The rearrangement joins TRBV2 to TRBJ2-5, with TRBD1 as a possible D gene (5 bases). Germline CDR1 reads SNHLY; CDR2 reads FYNNEI. V lost 6 bases and J lost 4, with 15 bases in between. CDR3 length: 14 residues. CDR3 amino acids: CASSPIITGETQYF. CDR3 DNA sequence: TGTGCCAGCAGCCCAATTATTACAGGAGAGACCCAGTACTTC.

The gene calls are TRBV27 and TRBJ1-2, with D unresolved. The CDR3 contains 15 residues. Germline CDR1 MNHEY, CDR2 SMNVEV (reference sequence). V lost 0 bases, J lost 4 bases, and 12 bases lay in between. CDR3 protein: CASSLSITEGYGYTF. CDR3 coding DNA: TGTGCCAGCAGTTTATCGATAACAGAGGGCTATGGCTACACCTTC.

There are a few counts of this clone. V usage is TRBV11-3 and J usage is TRBJ2-2; 14 bases map to TRBD2. This CDR3 is built from 17 residues. Germline trimming cut 3 bases from V and 4 bases from J; bases unmatched to any gene: 4. CDR1 and CDR2 from the germline V gene are SGHNT and YENEEA. The CDR3 DNA sequence: TGTGCCAGCAGCTTGGGACTAGCGGGAGTTGGCACCGGGGAGCTGTTTTTT. Encoded protein: CASSLGLAGVGTGELFF.

The rearrangement links TRBV19 to TRBJ1-5, with D tentatively TRBD1 (5 bases). The CDR3 extends over 16 amino acids. V was trimmed by 0 bases and J by 7 bases, leaving 16 bases between them. CDR1 is LNHDA, CDR2 SQIVND, per germline (reference sequence). CDR3 DNA: TGTGCCAGTAGTATAGAGGAGGGGTTAAAGAAACAGCCCCAGCATTTT. The encoded protein is CASSIEEGLKKQPQHF. The whole variable domain, filled in from reference TRBV19 and TRBJ1-5, reads DGGITQSPKYLFRKEGQNVTLSCEQNLNHDAMYWYRQDPGQGLRLIYYSQIVNDFQKGDIAEGYSVSREKKESFPLTVTSAQKNPTAFYLCASSIEEGLKKQPQHFGDGTRLSIL.

V gene TRBV10-2 combines with J gene TRBJ1-2; a possible D gene is TRBD1 (6 bases). Trimming took 2 bases from V and 8 from J, leaving 12 bases between them. The CDR3 sequence is 13 residues long. CDR1 WSHSY and CDR2 SAAADI come from the germline V gene. The CDR3 here is CASSETGRDGYTF. The CDR3 bases are TGCGCCAGCAGTGAGACAGGGAGGGACGGCTACACCTTC.

This clone was picked up a small number of times. The chain combines TRBV18 with TRBJ2-6, with 9 bases aligning to TRBD1. The germline gives CDR1 KGHSH, CDR2 LQKENI. J gave up 1 base and V 2 bases, and 9 bases lay outside the gene matches. The CDR3 is 19 residues long. The CDR3 DNA reads TGTGCCAGCTCACCAAGTGGACAGGGGACAGGATCTGGGGCCAACGTCCTGACTTTC. This translates into CASSPSGQGTGSGANVLTF.

This rearrangement joins TRBV7-9 to TRBJ2-1; TRBD2 matches at 7 bases. CDR1 and CDR2 (germline): SEHNR, FQNEAQ (reference sequence). After removal of 1 base from V and 14 bases from J, the junction contained 5 bases not matched to a gene. The CDR3 runs 12 residues. CDR3 coding DNA: TGTGCCAGCAGCTTAGGGGCCGGGAGGAAGTTCTTC. Its protein is CASSLGAGRKFF.

The V gene is TRBV5-4, the J gene TRBJ2-5, with 8 bases matching TRBD1. The CDR3 extends over 15 amino acids. Looked up from germline, CDR1 is SGHNT and CDR2 is YYREEE (reference sequence). Trimming cost V 10 bases and J 0 bases; bases outside gene matches: 11. The CDR3 sequence is CAYKTGDRNQETQYF. CDR3 DNA sequence: TGTGCCTACAAAACCGGGGACAGGAACCAAGAGACCCAGTACTTC.

The rearrangement uses TRBV19 and TRBJ1-2; 9 bases match TRBD1. The V gene end was trimmed by 5 bases and the J gene end by 8 bases; junction bases not matched to a gene: 6. The CDR3 runs 13 residues. Germline values: CDR1 LNHDA, CDR2 SQIVND (reference sequence). The CDR3 region is CASSSQGAGGYTF. The CDR3 DNA sequence: TGTGCCAGTAGTTCACAGGGGGCAGGGGGCTACACCTTC.

This chain connects TRBV27 to TRBJ1-3; perhaps TRBD1 as D (5 bases). Germline lookup yields CDR1 MNHEY and CDR2 SMNVEV (reference sequence). The CDR3 runs 16 residues. The V end was cut by 4 bases, the J end by 3 bases, with 16 bases between. Written as DNA, the CDR3 is TGTGCCAGCAGTTGGGCAGGGCCGGGGGTTGGAAACACCATATATTTT. It encodes CASSWAGPGVGNTIYF.

The J gene is TRBJ2-3, the V gene TRBV28; no firm D call. The germline V gene encodes CDR1 MDHEN and CDR2 SYDVKM. V lost 7 bases and J lost 1, with 12 bases in between. The CDR3 covers 14 residues. For the CDR3, the DNA is TGTGCCAGCATCAAGGTGGCGGGCACAGATACGCAGTATTTT. Its protein product is CASIKVAGTDTQYF.

This chain connects TRBV10-1 to TRBJ1-1; D is unresolved. V shed 7 bases and J shed 0 bases, with 12 bases lying between them. CDR3 length: 14 amino acids. CDR1 is WNHNN, CDR2 SYGVQD, per germline (reference sequence). The CDR3 nucleotides are TGCGCCAGCACCTCGCGGGGATTGAACACTGAAGCTTTCTTT. Protein: CASTSRGLNTEAFF.

The chain joins TRBV27 to TRBJ2-5; 11 nucleotides align to TRBD1. V dropped 4 bases and J dropped 4; count of bases not matched to a gene: 5. Looked up from germline, CDR1 is MNHEY and CDR2 is SMNVEV (reference sequence). The length of the CDR3 is 15 residues. CDR3 DNA sequence: TGTGCCAGCAGTTCCTCCGGGACAGGGGGAGAGACCCAGTACTTC. Translating it yields CASSSSGTGGETQYF.

This clone was seen a few times. The V gene is TRBV7-9, the J gene TRBJ2-3; 9 positions match TRBD2. Per germline, CDR1 SEHNR and CDR2 FQNEAQ (reference sequence). The CDR3 contains 15 residues. J lost 2 bases, V lost 7 bases, and 7 bases had no gene match. CDR3 protein: CASNPLAGDTDTQYF. The DNA for the CDR3 is TGTGCCAGCAACCCTTTAGCGGGGGACACAGATACGCAGTATTTT.

The V call is TRBV29-1, the J call TRBJ1-1; 7 bases line up with TRBD1. The germline V gene encodes CDR1 SQVTM and CDR2 ANQGSEA. The CDR3 is 15 amino acids. V lost 4 bases and J lost 6; bases outside the gene matches: 14. CDR3 amino acids: CSVGGGKQGRAEAFF. The CDR3 DNA reads as TGCAGCGTTGGCGGGGGGAAACAGGGGAGGGCTGAAGCTTTCTTT.

This chain connects TRBV5-1 to TRBJ2-3; 7 bases match TRBD2. The CDR3 spans 15 residues. The germline V gene encodes CDR1 SGHRS and CDR2 YFSETQ. The V and J ends lost 0 bases and 5 bases, in that order; junction bases with no gene match: 6. The CDR3 here is CASSLARRGGDTQYF. In nucleotides, the CDR3 is TGCGCCAGCAGCTTGGCCAGACGCGGGGGAGATACGCAGTATTTT.

The J gene is TRBJ1-1, the V gene TRBV19; D is undetermined. V was clipped by 1 base and J by 6 bases, with 6 bases between them. Germline V gene sequence: CDR1 LNHDA, CDR2 SQIVND (reference sequence). CDR3 length: 12 residues. CDR3 DNA: TGTGCCAGTAGTATAGGAGGGCCTGAAGCTTTCTTT. It yields the protein CASSIGGPEAFF.